This T cell receptor beta chain was found in a study of chemoradiotherapy in HPV16-positive cancers. Overall study results and limits: HPV-responsive T-cell expansion during chemoradiotherapy was linked to improved recurrence-free survival in HPV16-positive patients.

TCRdb keeps only in-frame clones here, not all; method: immunoSEQ multiplex PCR. The sample comprises about 29,000 clones, 91% of which are singletons, and approximately 22% rests with the top ten. The CDR3 contains 16 residues. Germline V lookup: CDR1 MGHRA, CDR2 YSYEKL. The V end was cut by 1 base, the J end by 2 bases, with 12 bases between. With respect to this clone: Its antigen is not known.

Samples were taken several times over chemoradiotherapy. The chain carries TRBV4-1 and TRBJ2-1; D not certain. The sequencing used blood, collected from a patient who underwent chemoradiotherapy. The receptor was isolated from a human donor with HPV-associated anogenital cancer. Here the CDR3 reads CASSQAGGYAYNEQFF. As DNA, the CDR3 is TGCGCCAGCAGCCAAGCGGGCGGCTATGCCTACAATGAGCAGTTCTTC.